This TCR beta chain was sequenced in a study of cytomegalovirus exposure and HLA in healthy donors. Profiling relied on immunoSEQ multiplex PCR, and the TCRdb table lists in-frame clones only, not all of them. The profile shows some 80,000 clones, almost 97% of them singletons. J lost 3 bases, V lost 1 base, and 8 bases had no gene match. Germline CDR1 and CDR2: SEHNR and FQNEAQ (reference sequence). CDR3 length: 16 residues. This clonotype was sampled from a man in his late teens or twenties in good health and CMV-seropositive. The sample was PBMCs. V usage is TRBV7-9 and J usage is TRBJ2-7; 8 bases are shared with TRBD2. CDR3 protein: CASSLVGSGSNYEQYF. As DNA, the CDR3 is TGTGCCAGCAGCTTAGTCGGGAGCGGGAGTAACTACGAGCAGTACTTC. Together with reference TRBV7-9 and TRBJ2-7, the CDR3 gives the full variable domain: DTGVSQNPRHKITKRGQNVTFRCDPISEHNRLYWYRQTLGQGPEFLTYFQNEAQLEKSRLLSDRFSAERPKGSFSTLEIQRTEQGDSAMYLCASSLVGSGSNYEQYFGPGTRLTVT.